These 9 T cell receptor beta chains were all obtained from the same sample, sequenced in a study of blood T cell repertoires in COVID-19. Clones were read by immunoSEQ multiplex PCR, and TCRdb kept only the in-frame ones, dropping some. The profile covers 25,000 to 35,000 clones, with roughly nine tenths appearing a single time and roughly 22% taken by the ten largest. Material for sequencing was peripheral blood. The receptors stem from a human donor with active COVID-19. The donor label of this sample is uncertain.

This clone was seen just once. V and J are TRBV7-9 and TRBJ2-2; D might be TRBD1 (5 bases). The CDR3 totals 14 residues. The germline gives CDR1 SEHNR, CDR2 FQNEAQ (reference sequence). V was pared by 1 base and J by 5 bases, with 8 bases between. In nucleotides, the CDR3 is TGTGCCAGCAGCTTAGGACAGATAACCGGGGAGCTGTTTTTT. Its protein product is CASSLGQITGELFF.

The chain has TRBV12-5 and TRBJ2-5, with 14 bases aligning to TRBD2. V dropped 4 bases and J dropped 5; count of bases not matched to a gene: 6. CDR3 length: 16 residues. Germline CDR1 reads LGHNT; CDR2 reads FRNRAP. CDR3 residues: CASGSPGTSGSETQYF. The CDR3, as DNA: TGTGCTAGTGGTTCCCCCGGGACTAGCGGGAGCGAGACCCAGTACTTC. Supplemented by reference TRBV12-5 and TRBJ2-5, the full variable domain reads DARVTQTPRHKVTEMGQEVTMRCQPILGHNTVFWYRQTMMQGLELLAYFRNRAPLDDSGMPKDRFSAEMPDATLATLKIQPSEPRDSAVYFCASGSPGTSGSETQYFGPGTRLLVL.

This rearrangement joins TRBV5-4 to TRBJ2-3, with D unclear. V was trimmed by 0 bases and J by 3 bases, leaving 2 bases between them. The CDR3 totals 12 residues. Germline V gene lookup returns CDR1 SGHNT and CDR2 YYREEE (reference sequence). CDR3 nucleotides: TGTGCCAGCAGCTTGGCGACAGATACGCAGTATTTT. It is translated as CASSLATDTQYF. Full variable domain (remainder filled in from reference TRBV5-4 and TRBJ2-3): ETGVTQSPTHLIKTRGQQVTLRCSSQSGHNTVSWYQQALGQGPQFIFQYYREEENGRGNFPPRFSGLQFPNYSSELNVNALELDDSALYLCASSLATDTQYFGPGTRLTVL.

The chain has TRBV19 and TRBJ2-2, with TRBD2 identical over 10 bases. Per the germline V gene, CDR1 is LNHDA and CDR2 is SQIVND (reference sequence). Trimming took 4 bases from V and 3 from J; bases not matched to a gene: 2. CDR3 size: 15 residues. The CDR3 region is CASSTSGGYTGELFF. In DNA form, the CDR3 reads TGTGCCAGTAGTACTAGCGGGGGCTACACCGGGGAGCTGTTTTTT.

This clone occurred a few times. This rearrangement joins TRBV7-9 to TRBJ1-5, with 9 positions matching TRBD1. CDR3 length: 17 residues. With 4 bases clipped from V and 0 bases from J, the junction kept 7 bases outside the gene matches. Looked up from germline, CDR1 is SEHNR and CDR2 is FQNEAQ (reference sequence). The CDR3 protein is CASSSQGAGYSNQPQHF. The CDR3 DNA is TGTGCCAGCAGCTCACAGGGGGCTGGGTATAGCAATCAGCCCCAGCATTTT.

The chain couples TRBV11-2 to TRBJ2-5; TRBD2 matches at 7 bases. Germline V CDR1 and CDR2: SGHAT, FQNNGV. The CDR3 extends over 14 amino acids. The V segment lost 7 bases and the J segment 9 bases; nucleotides outside the gene matches: 14. CDR3 nucleotide sequence: TGTGCCAGCAAATCGGGACTTGAACGGGGGGCCCAGTACTTC. Protein product: CASKSGLERGAQYF.

V is TRBV5-1 and J is TRBJ2-7, with 13 bases fitting TRBD2. Trimming took 4 bases from V and 6 from J; bases not matched to a gene: 10. CDR1 is SGHRS and CDR2 is YFSETQ in the germline V gene. This CDR3 has 16 residues. The chain's CDR3 is CASSGTSGGAMAEQYF. DNA of the CDR3: TGCGCCAGCAGCGGCACTAGCGGGGGGGCCATGGCCGAGCAGTACTTC.

V is TRBV29-1 and J is TRBJ2-3; possibly TRBD2 for D (5 bases). Trimming cost V 6 bases and J 5 bases, with 18 bases left between them. CDR3 size: 14 residues. Germline V lookup: CDR1 SQVTM, CDR2 ANQGSEA. Written as DNA, the CDR3 is TGCAGCGTCGATAGGTTCGGAGCGGAAGATACGCAGTATTTT. Translating it yields CSVDRFGAEDTQYF.

The rearrangement uses TRBV5-1 and TRBJ2-7; the D gene is possibly TRBD1 (5 bases). CDR1 and CDR2 (germline): SGHRS, YFSETQ. Trimming cost V 5 bases and J 7 bases, with 10 bases left between them. The CDR3 length is 11 residues. CDR3 sequence (DNA): TGCGCCAGCAGAGGGGATTTTGAGCAGTACTTC. Amino acid sequence: CASRGDFEQYF. Full variable domain (remainder filled in from reference TRBV5-1 and TRBJ2-7): KAGVTQTPRYLIKTRGQQVTLSCSPISGHRSVSWYQQTPGQGLQFLFEYFSETQRNKGNFPGRFSGRQFSNSRSEMNVSTLELGDSALYLCASRGDFEQYFGPGTRLTVT.